These 25 T cell receptor beta chains came from one sample sequenced in a study of PD-1 blockade in classical Hodgkin lymphoma. Stated time point: cycle 4 day 1 (C4D1), after five to seven weeks of nivolumab. Relapse was seen in all patients after autologous stem cell transplantation, and brentuximab vedotin exposure was variable. This table comes from immunoSEQ multiplex PCR, and its TCRdb copy is limited to in-frame clones, with some not included. This table has about 23,000 clones, 88% appearing once. This specimen was peripheral blood mononuclear cells (PBMCs), taken before the fourth cycle of nivolumab. These receptor sequences come from a human donor with classical Hodgkin lymphoma.

The V gene is TRBV5-6, the J gene TRBJ1-2; 10 bases agree with TRBD1. This CDR3 has 16 amino acids. The ends lost 4 bases at V and 3 bases at J; junction bases unmatched: 9. From germline, CDR1 is SGHDT and CDR2 YYEEEE. CDR3 in amino acids: CASSRLRQGAYYGYTF. The CDR3 DNA follows: TGTGCCAGCAGCAGATTACGACAGGGGGCATACTATGGCTACACCTTC. Full variable domain (rest looked up from reference TRBV5-6 and TRBJ1-2): DAGVTQSPTHLIKTRGQQVTLRCSPKSGHDTVSWYQQALGQGPQFIFQYYEEEERQRGNFPDRFSGHQFPNYSSELNVNALLLGDSALYLCASSRLRQGAYYGYTFGSGTRLTVV.

This sequence joins TRBV19 and TRBJ1-2; D ambiguous. Germline V gene lookup returns CDR1 LNHDA and CDR2 SQIVND (reference sequence). V was trimmed by 2 bases and J by 4 bases, leaving 14 bases between them. This CDR3 spans 15 amino acids. The CDR3 DNA is TGTGCCAGTAGTATAAGGCAGGAAGGGCGCTATGGCTACACCTTC. It encodes CASSIRQEGRYGYTF.

This chain uses TRBV5-4 with TRBJ2-2; 7 positions agree with TRBD2. V shed 5 bases and J 1 base; nucleotides not matched to a gene: 2. The CDR3 has 14 amino acids. Germline V lookup: CDR1 SGHNT, CDR2 YYREEE (reference sequence). As DNA, the CDR3 is TGTGCCAGCAGGTGGGAGGGGAACACCGGGGAGCTGTTTTTT. It specifies CASRWEGNTGELFF. Full variable domain (rest looked up from reference TRBV5-4 and TRBJ2-2): ETGVTQSPTHLIKTRGQQVTLRCSSQSGHNTVSWYQQALGQGPQFIFQYYREEENGRGNFPPRFSGLQFPNYSSELNVNALELDDSALYLCASRWEGNTGELFFGEGSRLTVL.

This chain's CDR3 is CATSVAGGLADTQYF. Here the CDR3 DNA reads TGTGCCACGTCGGTAGCGGGGGGATTGGCAGATACGCAGTATTTT. The V call is TRBV7-9, the J call TRBJ2-3; TRBD2 agrees at 10 bases. Germline CDR1 is SEHNR and CDR2 is FQNEAQ (reference sequence). With 10 bases clipped from V and 4 bases from J, the junction kept 11 bases outside the gene matches. CDR3 length equals 15 residues.

The rearrangement joins TRBV5-1 to TRBJ1-1; D is unclear. The CDR3 contains 13 residues. Trimming stripped 0 bases from V and 3 bases from J, with 6 bases between. Germline V CDR1 and CDR2: SGHRS, YFSETQ. CDR3 region: CASSLAGDTEAFF. Written as DNA, the CDR3 is TGCGCCAGCAGCTTGGCCGGGGACACTGAAGCTTTCTTT. The full variable domain, completed using reference TRBV5-1 and TRBJ1-1, is KAGVTQTPRYLIKTRGQQVTLSCSPISGHRSVSWYQQTPGQGLQFLFEYFSETQRNKGNFPGRFSGRQFSNSRSEMNVSTLELGDSALYLCASSLAGDTEAFFGQGTRLTVV.

V gene TRBV11-3 combines with J gene TRBJ2-7, with TRBD1 as a possible D gene (6 bases). V lost 5 bases and J 0 bases, leaving 17 bases between the germline ends. Germline loops: CDR1 SGHNT, CDR2 YENEEA. The CDR3 has 16 residues. CDR3 amino acids: CASSMGPLGGSYEQYF. The CDR3, as DNA: TGTGCCAGCAGCATGGGTCCCCTAGGGGGCTCCTACGAGCAGTACTTC.

The chain is built from TRBV6-5 and TRBJ1-1; D is possibly TRBD1 (6 bases). Between the trimmed V and J ends, which lost 0 bases and 7 bases, there was a span of 12 bases. Germline V gene sequence: CDR1 MNHEY, CDR2 SVGAGI. The CDR3 length is 14 residues. CDR3 amino acids: CASSYSWGAGEAFF. DNA for the CDR3: TGTGCCAGCAGTTACTCTTGGGGGGCGGGTGAAGCTTTCTTT.

The rearrangement uses TRBV9 and TRBJ2-7; D ambiguous. V lost 1 base and J 6 bases, leaving 8 bases between the germline ends. The CDR3 runs to 12 residues. CDR1 SGDLS and CDR2 YYNGEE come from the germline V gene. Here the CDR3 reads CASSVITSEQYF. The CDR3 DNA reads as TGTGCCAGCAGCGTAATTACGTCCGAGCAGTACTTC.

This clone occurred a few times. This chain connects TRBV6-6 to TRBJ1-1, with D possibly matching TRBD1 (5 bases). The CDR3 runs 12 residues. Trimming took 6 bases from V and 6 from J, leaving 11 bases between them. The germline gives CDR1 MNHNY, CDR2 SVGAGI (reference sequence). CDR3 sequence (DNA): TGTGCCAGCAGGGGCACAGGTTCTGAAGCTTTCTTT. Amino acids: CASRGTGSEAFF.

This chain uses TRBV11-1 with TRBJ2-4, with D perhaps matching TRBD1 or TRBD2 (5 bases each). The CDR3 has 19 amino acids. CDR1 is SGHAT and CDR2 is FQDESV in the germline V gene (reference sequence). The V gene lost 1 base and the J gene lost 7 bases, with 26 bases spanning the gap. This CDR3 is CASSLVPGTLSGGWNIQYF. The CDR3 nucleotides read TGTGCCAGCAGCTTAGTCCCGGGGACCCTGAGTGGTGGTTGGAACATTCAGTACTTC.

This CDR3 reads CASSPRTLFNSPLHF. In nucleotides, the CDR3 is TGTGCCAGCAGCCCAAGGACCCTATTTAATTCACCCCTCCACTTT. V is TRBV11-2 and J is TRBJ1-6; unclear D gene. This CDR3 has 15 residues. V was trimmed by 5 bases and J by 6 bases, leaving 14 bases between them. Germline CDR1 is SGHAT and CDR2 is FQNNGV.

The CDR3 DNA is TGTGCCAGCAGTCTCACAGATACGCAGTATTTT. Translating gives CASSLTDTQYF. The chain couples TRBV28 to TRBJ2-3; D is ambiguous. CDR1 is MDHEN, CDR2 SYDVKM, per germline. Trimming took off 5 bases at V and 2 bases at J, with 2 bases between the two ends. This CDR3 is 11 amino acids long.

This chain links TRBV5-4 with TRBJ2-7, with 7 bases lining up with TRBD2. The germline CDR1 and CDR2 sequences are SGHNT and YYREEE (reference sequence). The CDR3 extends over 15 amino acids. V trimming: 3 bases; J trimming: 3 bases; junction bases outside the gene matches: 9. The chain's CDR3 is CASSWGLTTNYEQYF. The CDR3 coding sequence is TGTGCCAGCAGCTGGGGACTAACCACAAACTACGAGCAGTACTTC.

The chain uses TRBV29-1 and TRBJ2-3, with 9 bases lining up with TRBD2. Trimming at V came to 7 bases and at J to 4 bases, leaving 9 bases not matched to a gene. The CDR3 is 14 residues long. Germline CDR1 SQVTM, CDR2 ANQGSEA. In DNA form, the CDR3 reads TGCAGCGCACCGGGACTAGCTCCGGCAGATACGCAGTATTTT. Residues: CSAPGLAPADTQYF.

The chain has TRBV7-9 and TRBJ2-7; 11 nucleotides match TRBD2. Germline lookup yields CDR1 SEHNR and CDR2 FQNEAQ (reference sequence). Trimming removed 3 bases from V and 0 bases from J; junction bases left unmatched: 4. The CDR3 covers 16 residues. The CDR3 nucleotides are TGTGCCAGCAGCTTCCGGACTAGCGGGTACTCCTACGAGCAGTACTTC. It translates to CASSFRTSGYSYEQYF.

This clone has just one count. The J gene is TRBJ2-7, the V gene TRBV5-4, with 10 bases that match TRBD2. The trim removed 4 bases at V and 3 bases at J, leaving 4 bases unmatched. In germline, CDR1 is SGHNT, CDR2 YYREEE (reference sequence). The CDR3 sequence is 14 residues long. CDR3 amino acids: CASSASGSLYEQYF. In DNA, the CDR3 is TGTGCCAGCAGCGCTAGCGGGAGTCTCTACGAGCAGTACTTC.

The chain has TRBV15 and TRBJ2-3, with 7 bases that match TRBD2. Germline V gives CDR1 LNHNV, CDR2 YYDKDF (reference sequence). V lost 6 bases to trimming and J lost 5 bases; unmatched junction nucleotides: 8. The CDR3 extends over 14 amino acids. The CDR3 nucleotides read TGTGCCACCAGTCGCGGGGGTACGGTAGATACGCAGTATTTT. Its translation: CATSRGGTVDTQYF.

Comments on this clone: Distinct nucleotide sequences in the sample also encode this CDR3. The V and J genes are TRBV7-9 and TRBJ2-7, with a possible D match to TRBD2 (7 bases). Looked up from germline, CDR1 is SEHNR and CDR2 is FQNEAQ (reference sequence). Trimming removed 1 base from V and 1 base from J, with 11 bases in between. The CDR3 sequence is 15 residues long. As DNA, the CDR3 is TGTGCCAGCAGCTTAGGTGGGGGGGCGTCCTACGAGCAGTACTTC. This sequence encodes CASSLGGGASYEQYF.

This clone was detected a few times. The chain carries TRBV7-7 and TRBJ1-1; D gene unclear. The CDR3 runs to 13 residues. Trimming pared 0 bases from V and 1 base from J, leaving 3 bases between. The V gene's germline CDR1 is SSHAT and CDR2 FNYEAQ (reference sequence). The CDR3 DNA follows: TGTGCCAGCAGCTTAGCGAGGAACACTGAAGCTTTCTTT. Its translation: CASSLARNTEAFF.

The V and J genes are TRBV4-1 and TRBJ1-4; D uncertain. The ends were cut back, 1 base at V and 0 bases at J, with 6 bases in the middle. The CDR3 has 15 residues. CDR1 MGHRA and CDR2 YSYEKL come from the germline V gene. The CDR3 nucleotides read TGCGCCAGCAGCCAAGCGGGAGCAACTAATGAAAAACTGTTTTTT. The encoded protein is CASSQAGATNEKLFF.

V and J are TRBV7-6 and TRBJ1-3; 7 bases map to TRBD1. Germline loops: CDR1 SGHVS, CDR2 FNYEAQ. With 5 bases clipped from V and 0 bases from J, the junction kept 10 bases outside the gene matches. The CDR3 runs to 17 residues. The CDR3 region is CASSAMTGSYSGNTIYF. The CDR3 DNA follows: TGTGCCAGCAGCGCGATGACAGGGTCATACTCTGGAAACACCATATATTTT.

The chain is built from TRBV5-1 and TRBJ2-5; TRBD2 matches at 14 bases. Germline CDR1 reads SGHRS; CDR2 reads YFSETQ. The CDR3 length is 17 residues. V was clipped by 0 bases and J by 4 bases; unmatched bases: 5. CDR3 DNA sequence: TGCGCCAGCAGCTTGGGACTAGCGGGAGGGCCGGTAGAGACCCAGTACTTC. Translation gives CASSLGLAGGPVETQYF.

V usage is TRBV5-6 and J usage is TRBJ1-2; D is unclear. The germline V gene encodes CDR1 SGHDT and CDR2 YYEEEE. This CDR3 is 14 amino acids long. Trimming removed 4 bases from V and 1 base from J, with 11 bases in between. CDR3 bases: TGTGCCAGCAGCCCCCTGACACTTAACTATGGCTACACCTTC. Protein: CASSPLTLNYGYTF.

Concerning this clone itself: An end of the junction does not agree with germline; a read error may underlie this. The CDR3 region is CSVESQAQGTQYF. CDR3 DNA sequence: TGCAGCGTTGAAAGTCAGGCTCAAGGGACCCAGTACTTC. The chain employs TRBV29-1 and TRBJ2-5, with unresolved D. The CDR3 sequence is 13 residues long. Germline V CDR1 and CDR2: SQVTM, ANQGSEA.

This chain links TRBV18 with TRBJ1-1; D gene unclear. Germline values: CDR1 KGHSH, CDR2 LQKENI. V was pared by 3 bases and J by 1 base, with 12 bases between. CDR3 length: 15 amino acids. The CDR3 DNA reads TGTGCCAGCTCACCCTCTTGGCAACCGAACACTGAAGCTTTCTTT. Translation: CASSPSWQPNTEAFF. Variable domain in full (rest from reference TRBV18 and TRBJ1-1): NAGVMQNPRHLVRRRGQEARLRCSPMKGHSHVYWYRQLPEEGLKFMVYLQKENIIDESGMPKERFSAEFPKEGPSILRIQQVVRGDSAAYFCASSPSWQPNTEAFFGQGTRLTVV.